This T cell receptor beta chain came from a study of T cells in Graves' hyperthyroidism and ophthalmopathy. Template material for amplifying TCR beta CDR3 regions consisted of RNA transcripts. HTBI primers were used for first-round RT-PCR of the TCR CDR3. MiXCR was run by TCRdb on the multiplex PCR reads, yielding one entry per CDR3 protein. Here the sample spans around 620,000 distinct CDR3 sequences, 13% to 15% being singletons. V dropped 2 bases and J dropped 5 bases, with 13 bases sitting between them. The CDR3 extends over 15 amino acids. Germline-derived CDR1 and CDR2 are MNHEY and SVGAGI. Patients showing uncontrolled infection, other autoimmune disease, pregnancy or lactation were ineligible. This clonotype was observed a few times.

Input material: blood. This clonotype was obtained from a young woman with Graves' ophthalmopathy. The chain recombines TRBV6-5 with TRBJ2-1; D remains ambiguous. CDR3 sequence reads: CASSYGLQRNNEQFF. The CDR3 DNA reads TGTGCCAGCAGTTACGGGCTGCAAAGAAACAATGAGCAGTTCTTC.